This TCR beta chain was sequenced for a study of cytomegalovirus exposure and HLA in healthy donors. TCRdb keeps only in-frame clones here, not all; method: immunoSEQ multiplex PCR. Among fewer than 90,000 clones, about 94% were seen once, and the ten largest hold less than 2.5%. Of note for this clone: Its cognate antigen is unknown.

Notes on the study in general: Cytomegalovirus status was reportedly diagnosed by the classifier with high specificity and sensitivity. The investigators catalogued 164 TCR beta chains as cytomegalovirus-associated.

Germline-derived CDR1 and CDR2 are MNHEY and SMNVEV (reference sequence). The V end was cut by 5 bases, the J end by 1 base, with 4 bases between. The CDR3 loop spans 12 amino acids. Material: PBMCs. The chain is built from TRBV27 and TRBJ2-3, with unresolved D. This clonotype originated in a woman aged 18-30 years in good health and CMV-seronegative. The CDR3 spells CASSRGTDTQYF. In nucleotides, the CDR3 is TGTGCCAGCAGTCGGGGCACAGATACGCAGTATTTT.